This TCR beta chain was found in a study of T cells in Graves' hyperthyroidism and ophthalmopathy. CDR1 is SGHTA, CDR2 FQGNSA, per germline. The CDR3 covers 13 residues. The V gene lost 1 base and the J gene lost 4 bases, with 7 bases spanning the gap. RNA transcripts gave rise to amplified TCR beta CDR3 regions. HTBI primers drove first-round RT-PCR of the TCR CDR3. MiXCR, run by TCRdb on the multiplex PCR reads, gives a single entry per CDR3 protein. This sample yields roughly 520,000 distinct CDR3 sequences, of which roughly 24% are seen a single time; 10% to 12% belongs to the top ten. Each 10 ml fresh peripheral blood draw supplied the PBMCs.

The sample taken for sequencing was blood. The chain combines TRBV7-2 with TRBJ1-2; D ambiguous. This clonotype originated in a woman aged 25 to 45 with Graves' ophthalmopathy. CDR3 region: CASSLGSVYGYTF. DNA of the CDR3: TGTGCCAGCAGCTTAGGGTCGGTCTATGGCTACACCTTC.